This T cell receptor beta chain was captured in a study of T cell changes during pregnancy in multiple sclerosis. Data came from immunoSEQ multiplex PCR; TCRdb stores just in-frame clones and leaves some out. The sample has nearly 110,000 clones; about 90% are singletons. V lost 7 bases and J lost 1, with 16 bases in between. CDR1 and CDR2 from the germline V gene are MNHEY and SMNVEV (reference sequence). CDR3 length: 15 amino acids. This sequence originates from a female donor in good health, enrolled as a control in a pregnancy study. The specimen was peripheral blood, collected in the third trimester of pregnancy. This sequence joins TRBV27 and TRBJ1-2; D uncertain. CDR3 protein: CASTSITSVNYGYTF. The CDR3 bases are TGTGCCAGCACCTCGATCACGTCGGTTAACTATGGCTACACCTTC.